The clone carrying this T cell receptor (beta chain) was observed a handful of times. Its antigen is unidentified. This sample was taken from a study of blood T cells in healthy people across ages. The study's findings and limits: Long-lived and aged donors differed, with more naive CD4+ cells and higher diversity in the long-lived.

The authors ran a second PCR of about 6 to 11 cycles using a sample-barcoded 5' primer and a J-beta primer mix. A single record per CDR3 protein comes from TCRdb applying MiXCR to the 5' RACE reads. The repertoire includes about 780,000 distinct CDR3 sequences, about 42% of them detected once, and 18% sits in the top ten. The ends were cut back, 8 bases at V and 7 bases at J, with 11 bases in the middle. This CDR3 contains 12 residues. This receptor was identified in an elderly man in good health. V gene TRBV12-3 or TRBV12-4 combines with J gene TRBJ2-2; D ambiguous. The sequenced sample consisted of blood. CDR3 bases: TGTGCCAGCCCCCGCGGAGTCGGGGAGCTGTTTTTT. Protein: CASPRGVGELFF.